This is a list of T cell receptor beta chains from one sample in a study of shared clonotypes between healthy human individuals. Sequencing used immunoSEQ multiplex PCR; TCRdb keeps in-frame clones, though not all of them. The sample records about 960,000 clones, less than 85% being singletons. The sample comprised memory CD4+ T cells sorted from blood. These receptors were collected from a man younger than 35 in good health. Each CDR3 is given without its conserved first and last residue. Fields, in order: V gene, clone size, J gene, CDR3 protein. Clone size, where shown, is once, few, many, or a class for clones that have expanded.

>TRBV4-3|.|TRBJ1-6
ASSQGGSNSPLH
>TRBV5-1|.|TRBJ2-7
ASTGHQY
>TRBV29-1|.|TRBJ2-7
SAKCGGGVARYEQY
>TRBV7-8|.|TRBJ1-5
ASSTRTGGFDNQPQH
>TRBV2|many|TRBJ2-7
ASKGPAGGTDEQY
>TRBV10-3|.|TRBJ2-1
AISRDKSYNEQF
>TRBV19|.|TRBJ1-1
ASSSPRPNTEAF
>TRBV19|once|TRBJ1-5
ASSNGDQPQH
>TRBV11-2|.|TRBJ1-6
ASSLDVRLDSPLH
>TRBV5-4|.|TRBJ2-6
ASSFGNSGANVLT
>TRBV6-6|.|TRBJ2-1
ASSYPRAGGDNEQF
>TRBV19|.|TRBJ2-7
ASRQRGSYEQY
>TRBV5-4|few|TRBJ2-1
ASSHQGDNNEQF
>TRBV6-6|.|TRBJ1-2
ASSYSAGYGYT
>TRBV30|.|TRBJ1-2
AWSVGTGKDYT
>TRBV5-1|.|TRBJ2-7
ASSLDSGRDEQY
>TRBV19|.|TRBJ1-6
ASRQPEGRSPLH
>TRBV7-2|.|TRBJ2-5
ASSSTGIPKETQY
>TRBV27|.|TRBJ1-1
ASGIATGNTEAF
>TRBV5-1|.|TRBJ1-2
ASSLDREIYGYT
>TRBV30|once|TRBJ2-7
AWEQTGKDEQY
>TRBV4-3|.|TRBJ2-1
ASSRTPGEGIYEQF
>TRBV6-6|few|TRBJ2-7
ASSYPPGQRSHEQY
>TRBV28|.|TRBJ2-2
ASSRTGSNTGELF
>TRBV7-9|.|TRBJ2-7
ASSLLSWGSSYEQY
>TRBV6-1|.|TRBJ2-6
ASSDGGGANVLT
>TRBV27|.|TRBJ1-4
ASSLALGKQEKLF
>TRBV7-9|.|TRBJ1-1
ASSLLGVNTEAF
>TRBV5-1|.|TRBJ1-2
ASSLGGDRDGYT
>TRBV4-3|.|TRBJ2-7
ASSIGTGGLYEQY
>TRBV5-4|.|TRBJ2-1
ASSGGQGAYNEQF
>TRBV11-3|.|TRBJ2-2
ASREKLGAGELF
>TRBV25-1|many|TRBJ1-1
ASSDSTIRASTEAF
>TRBV19|.|TRBJ2-7
ASRQAGRSYEQY
>TRBV15|.|TRBJ2-4
ATSREGSGIQY
>TRBV6-1|.|TRBJ2-7
ASNDLGGNQY
>TRBV28|.|TRBJ2-7
ASSLYSGGRSYEQY
>TRBV5-8|once|TRBJ2-3
ASSALLAGVMDTQY
>TRBV14|.|TRBJ1-4
ASSRRTTVYNEKLF
>TRBV10-3|.|TRBJ2-3
AISALRAHSADTQY
>TRBV7-9|.|TRBJ1-5
ASSLDSNQPQH